This T cell receptor beta chain was found in a study of post-analysis software for immune sequencing data. Study-wide context: As for disease course, relapsing-remitting, secondary progressive and progressive-relapsing multiple sclerosis were all included. Findings and caveats of the study: Patients used about 5 TRBV segments, including TRBV5-6, TRBV5-1 and TRBV20-1, more often than controls. Among multiple sclerosis patients, normalized Chao1 diversity was significantly below that of controls.

Unique molecular identifiers were present in the TCR beta cDNA libraries. cDNA molecules numbering 400,000 to 550,000 came from approximately 1 to 10 million T cells. MiXCR, run by TCRdb on the PCR reads, gives a single entry per CDR3 protein. The sample yields about 400,000 distinct CDR3 sequences, less than 40% seen once. The CDR3 loop spans 15 amino acids. V was clipped by 5 bases and J by 5 bases, with 17 bases between them. CDR1 and CDR2 (germline): LGHNT, FRNRAP. This clonotype was counted between two and nine times. Its matching antigen is unknown. The sequenced sample consisted of blood. This rearrangement joins TRBV12-5 to TRBJ2-3, with D tentatively TRBD1 (6 bases). The TCR comes from a girl between 5 and 17 years old with multiple sclerosis. Here the CDR3 DNA reads TGTGCTAGTGGTCTTGACCAGGGGTGGGGAGATACGCAGTATTTT. Translation: CASGLDQGWGDTQYF.